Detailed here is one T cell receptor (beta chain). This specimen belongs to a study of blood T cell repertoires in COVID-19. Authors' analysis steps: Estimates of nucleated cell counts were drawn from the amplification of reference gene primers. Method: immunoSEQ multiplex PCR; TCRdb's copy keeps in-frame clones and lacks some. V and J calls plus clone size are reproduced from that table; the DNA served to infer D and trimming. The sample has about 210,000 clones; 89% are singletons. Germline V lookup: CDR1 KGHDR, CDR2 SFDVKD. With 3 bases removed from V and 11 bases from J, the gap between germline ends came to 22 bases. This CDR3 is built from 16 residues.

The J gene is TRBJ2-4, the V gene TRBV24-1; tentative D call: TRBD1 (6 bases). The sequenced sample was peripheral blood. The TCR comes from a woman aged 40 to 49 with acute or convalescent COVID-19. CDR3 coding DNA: TGTGCCACCAGTGATCCCTTTGACAGGTCCTCTCCAGTTCAGTACTTC. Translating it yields CATSDPFDRSSPVQYF.